The 3 T cell receptor beta chains presented below share a single source sample, sequenced in a study of cytomegalovirus exposure and HLA in healthy donors. The PCR employed 60 Vbeta primers together with 13 Jbeta primers. Clones were read by immunoSEQ multiplex PCR, and TCRdb kept only the in-frame ones, dropping some. The sample lists tens of thousands of clones; about 70% were seen once. Material for sequencing was PBMCs. These TCRs come from a woman aged 55-69 years in good health and CMV-seropositive.

This clone occurred a few times. The chain combines TRBV2 with TRBJ1-1; no clear D. This CDR3 is 16 amino acids long. The V gene's germline CDR1 is SNHLY and CDR2 FYNNEI. The V end lost 4 bases, the J end lost 0 bases, and 15 bases lay between the germline ends. CDR3 coding DNA: TGTGCCAGCAGTGGGGTTCCGGGGATCATGAACACTGAAGCTTTCTTT. Amino acid sequence: CASSGVPGIMNTEAFF.

For this clone: An end of the junction does not agree with germline; a read error may underlie this. The chain uses TRBV7-9 and TRBJ2-7, with D possibly matching TRBD2 (7 bases). Germline V gene sequence: CDR1 SEHNR, CDR2 FQNEAQ (reference sequence). The CDR3 spans 16 residues. The CDR3 sequence: CSSSFPRGALGYEQYF. For the CDR3, the DNA is TGTTCCAGCAGCTTCCCCCGGGGGGCACTAGGCTACGAGCAGTACTTC.

The chain combines TRBV19 with TRBJ1-2, with TRBD1 matching over 7 bases. The V segment lost 5 bases and the J segment 2 bases; nucleotides outside the gene matches: 5. The germline gives CDR1 LNHDA, CDR2 SQIVND (reference sequence). The CDR3 contains 14 residues. The CDR3 sequence is CASSFDRDNYGYTF. In nucleotides, the CDR3 is TGTGCCAGTAGTTTCGACAGGGACAACTATGGCTACACCTTC.